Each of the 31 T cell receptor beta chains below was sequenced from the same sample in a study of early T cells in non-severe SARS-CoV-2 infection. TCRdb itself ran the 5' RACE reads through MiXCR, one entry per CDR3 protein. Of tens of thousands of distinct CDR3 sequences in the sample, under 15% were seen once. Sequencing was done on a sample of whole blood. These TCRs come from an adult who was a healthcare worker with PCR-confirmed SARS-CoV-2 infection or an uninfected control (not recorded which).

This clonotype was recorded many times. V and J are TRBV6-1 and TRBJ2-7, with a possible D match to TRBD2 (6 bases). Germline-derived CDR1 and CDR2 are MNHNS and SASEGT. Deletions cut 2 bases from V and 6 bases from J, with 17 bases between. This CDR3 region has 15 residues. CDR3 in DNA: TGTGCCAGCAGTGAAATTGATGGGACTCCTCGCGAGCAGTACTTC. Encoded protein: CASSEIDGTPREQYF.

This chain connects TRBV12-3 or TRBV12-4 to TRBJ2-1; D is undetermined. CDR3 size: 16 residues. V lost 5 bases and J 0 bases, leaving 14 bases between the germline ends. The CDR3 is CASSPAPGPSYNEQFF. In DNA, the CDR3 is TGTGCCAGCAGTCCCGCCCCCGGACCCTCCTACAATGAGCAGTTCTTC.

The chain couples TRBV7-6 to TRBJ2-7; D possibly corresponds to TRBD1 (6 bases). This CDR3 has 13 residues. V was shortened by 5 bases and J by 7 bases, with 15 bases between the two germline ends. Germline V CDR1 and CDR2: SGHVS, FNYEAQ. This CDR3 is CASSPNRVEEQYF. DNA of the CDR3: TGTGCCAGCAGCCCGAACAGGGTTGAGGAGCAGTACTTC.

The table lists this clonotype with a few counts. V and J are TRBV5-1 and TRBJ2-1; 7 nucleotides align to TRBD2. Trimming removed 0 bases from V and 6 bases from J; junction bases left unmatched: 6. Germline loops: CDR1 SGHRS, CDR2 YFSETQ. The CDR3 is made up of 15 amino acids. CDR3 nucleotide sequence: TGCGCCAGCAGCTTGGGTGCGGGAGCATCCAATGAGCAGTTCTTC. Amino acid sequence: CASSLGAGASNEQFF.

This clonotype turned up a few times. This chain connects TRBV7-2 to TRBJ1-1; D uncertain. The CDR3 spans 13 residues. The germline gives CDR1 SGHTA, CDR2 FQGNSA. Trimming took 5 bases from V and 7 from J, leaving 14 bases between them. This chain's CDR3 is CASSARREVEAFF. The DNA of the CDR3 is TGTGCCAGCAGCGCCAGGAGGGAGGTTGAAGCTTTCTTT.

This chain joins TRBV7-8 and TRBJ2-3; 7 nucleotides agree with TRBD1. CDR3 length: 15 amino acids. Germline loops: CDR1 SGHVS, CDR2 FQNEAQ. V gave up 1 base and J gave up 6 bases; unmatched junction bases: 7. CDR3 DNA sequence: TGTGCCAGCAGCTTAGGGAGACAGGGTGGCGATACGCAGTATTTT. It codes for CASSLGRQGGDTQYF.

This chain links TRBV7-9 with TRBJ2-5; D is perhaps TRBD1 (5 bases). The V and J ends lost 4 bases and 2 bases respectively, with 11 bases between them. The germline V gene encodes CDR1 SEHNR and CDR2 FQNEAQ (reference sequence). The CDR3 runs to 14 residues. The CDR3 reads CASSYRQSQETQYF. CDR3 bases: TGTGCCAGCAGCTATAGACAGTCTCAAGAGACCCAGTACTTC.

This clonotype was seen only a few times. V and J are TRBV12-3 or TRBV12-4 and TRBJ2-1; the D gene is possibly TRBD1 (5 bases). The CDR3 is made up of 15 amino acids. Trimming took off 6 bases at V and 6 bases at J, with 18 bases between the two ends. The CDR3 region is CASSPGALPVNEQFF. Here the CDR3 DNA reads TGTGCCAGCAGCCCTGGGGCCCTCCCTGTCAATGAGCAGTTCTTC.

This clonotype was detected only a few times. In DNA, the CDR3 is TGTGCCAGCAGTGTGGCAGATGAGCAGTTCTTC. Encoded protein: CASSVADEQFF. The V call is TRBV7-2, the J call TRBJ2-1; D call uncertain. The germline V gene encodes CDR1 SGHTA and CDR2 FQGNSA. The CDR3 is made up of 11 amino acids. Trimming removed 6 bases from V and 8 bases from J, with 8 bases in between. Complete variable domain (other parts from reference TRBV7-2 and TRBJ2-1): GAGVSQSPSNKVTEKGKDVELRCDPISGHTALYWYRQSLGQGLEFLIYFQGNSAPDKSGLPSDRFSAERTGGSVSTLTIQRTQQEDSAVYLCASSVADEQFFGPGTRLTVL.

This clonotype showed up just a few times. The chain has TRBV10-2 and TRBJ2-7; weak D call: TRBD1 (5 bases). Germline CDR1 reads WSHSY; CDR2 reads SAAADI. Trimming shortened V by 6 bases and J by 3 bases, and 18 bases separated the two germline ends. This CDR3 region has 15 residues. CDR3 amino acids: CASSDTRVLSYEQYF. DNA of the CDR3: TGCGCCAGCAGCGATACCAGGGTACTCAGCTACGAGCAGTACTTC.

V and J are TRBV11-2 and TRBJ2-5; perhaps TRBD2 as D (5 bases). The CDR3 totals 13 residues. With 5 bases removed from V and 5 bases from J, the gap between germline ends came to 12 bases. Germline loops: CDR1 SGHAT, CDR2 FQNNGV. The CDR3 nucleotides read TGTGCCAGCAGCACCGGAGGCGCGGAGACCCAGTACTTC. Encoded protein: CASSTGGAETQYF.

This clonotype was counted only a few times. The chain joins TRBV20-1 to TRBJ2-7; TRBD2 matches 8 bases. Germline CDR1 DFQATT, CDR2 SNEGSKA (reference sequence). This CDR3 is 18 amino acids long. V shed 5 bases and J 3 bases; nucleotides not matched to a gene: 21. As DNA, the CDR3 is TGCAGTGCTCCCCATGGGGGGAACAAGGCGGGAGGTTTCTACGAGCAGTACTTC. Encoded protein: CSAPHGGNKAGGFYEQYF.

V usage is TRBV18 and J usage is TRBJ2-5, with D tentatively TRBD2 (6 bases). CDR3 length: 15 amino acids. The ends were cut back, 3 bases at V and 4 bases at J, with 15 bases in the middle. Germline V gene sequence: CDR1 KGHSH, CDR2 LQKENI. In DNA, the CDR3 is TGTGCCAGCTCACCTAGGAGTGGACTACCAGAGACCCAGTACTTC. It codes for CASSPRSGLPETQYF.

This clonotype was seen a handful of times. The DNA of the CDR3 is TGTGCCACCAGTGATACAGGGACCGTCTACGAGCAGTACTTC. Amino acids: CATSDTGTVYEQYF. V is TRBV24-1 and J is TRBJ2-7; D might be TRBD1 (6 bases). The CDR3 is made up of 14 amino acids. Germline V lookup: CDR1 KGHDR, CDR2 SFDVKD. The germline V and J ends were trimmed by 3 bases and 3 bases, with 11 bases remaining between them.

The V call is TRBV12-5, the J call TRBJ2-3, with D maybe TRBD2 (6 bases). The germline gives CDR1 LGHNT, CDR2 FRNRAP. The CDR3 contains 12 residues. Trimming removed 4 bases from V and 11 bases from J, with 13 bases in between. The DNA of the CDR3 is TGTGCTAGTGGTTCCCATAGGACTATGCAGTATTTT. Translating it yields CASGSHRTMQYF.

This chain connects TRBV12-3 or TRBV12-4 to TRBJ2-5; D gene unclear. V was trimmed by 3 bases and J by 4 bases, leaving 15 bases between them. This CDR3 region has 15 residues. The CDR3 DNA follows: TGTGCCAGCAGTTTTGGGCCAGCCGGGCCAGAGACCCAGTACTTC. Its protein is CASSFGPAGPETQYF.

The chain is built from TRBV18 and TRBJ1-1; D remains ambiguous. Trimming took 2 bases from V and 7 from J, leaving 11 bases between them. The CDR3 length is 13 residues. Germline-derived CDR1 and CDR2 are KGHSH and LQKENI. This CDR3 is CASSPTIGDEAFF. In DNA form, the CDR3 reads TGTGCCAGCTCACCAACGATTGGGGATGAAGCTTTCTTT.

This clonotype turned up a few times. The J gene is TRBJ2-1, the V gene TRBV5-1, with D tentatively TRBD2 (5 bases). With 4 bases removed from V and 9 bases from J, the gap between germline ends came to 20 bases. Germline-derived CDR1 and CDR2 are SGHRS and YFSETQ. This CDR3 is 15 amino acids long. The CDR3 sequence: CASSPDSLVRGEQFF. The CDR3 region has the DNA TGCGCCAGCAGCCCCGACTCGTTAGTTCGGGGTGAGCAGTTCTTC.

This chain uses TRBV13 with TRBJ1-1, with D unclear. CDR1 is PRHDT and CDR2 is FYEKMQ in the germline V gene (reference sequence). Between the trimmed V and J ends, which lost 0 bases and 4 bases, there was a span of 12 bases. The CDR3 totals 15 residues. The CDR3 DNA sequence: TGTGCCAGCAGCTTAGGCAGTACTACTTCCACTGAAGCTTTCTTT. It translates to CASSLGSTTSTEAFF.

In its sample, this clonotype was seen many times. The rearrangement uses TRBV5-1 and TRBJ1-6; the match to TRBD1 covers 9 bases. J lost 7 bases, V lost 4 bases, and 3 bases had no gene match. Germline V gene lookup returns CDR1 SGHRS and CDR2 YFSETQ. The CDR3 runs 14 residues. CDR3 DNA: TGCGCCAGCAGCGTTGGACAGGGGAATTCACCCCTCCACTTT. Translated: CASSVGQGNSPLHF. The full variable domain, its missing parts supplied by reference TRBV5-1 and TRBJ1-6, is KAGVTQTPRYLIKTRGQQVTLSCSPISGHRSVSWYQQTPGQGLQFLFEYFSETQRNKGNFPGRFSGRQFSNSRSEMNVSTLELGDSALYLCASSVGQGNSPLHFGNGTRLTVT.

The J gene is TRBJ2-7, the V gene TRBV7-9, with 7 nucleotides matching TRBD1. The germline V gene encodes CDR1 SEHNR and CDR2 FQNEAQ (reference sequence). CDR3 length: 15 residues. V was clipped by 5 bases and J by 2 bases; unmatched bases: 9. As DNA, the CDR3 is TGTGCCAGCAGCGACACCCGGGACAGACCCTACGAGCAGTACTTC. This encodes CASSDTRDRPYEQYF. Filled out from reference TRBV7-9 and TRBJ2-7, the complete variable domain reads DTGVSQNPRHKITKRGQNVTFRCDPISEHNRLYWYRQTLGQGPEFLTYFQNEAQLEKSRLLSDRFSAERPKGSFSTLEIQRTEQGDSAMYLCASSDTRDRPYEQYFGPGTRLTVT.

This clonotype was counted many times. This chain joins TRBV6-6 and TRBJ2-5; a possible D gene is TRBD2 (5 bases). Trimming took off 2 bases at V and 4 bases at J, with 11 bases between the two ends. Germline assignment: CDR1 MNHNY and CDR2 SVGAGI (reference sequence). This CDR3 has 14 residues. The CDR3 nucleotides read TGTGCCAGCAGTTACGTCCAAGGAGGAGAGACCCAGTACTTC. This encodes CASSYVQGGETQYF.

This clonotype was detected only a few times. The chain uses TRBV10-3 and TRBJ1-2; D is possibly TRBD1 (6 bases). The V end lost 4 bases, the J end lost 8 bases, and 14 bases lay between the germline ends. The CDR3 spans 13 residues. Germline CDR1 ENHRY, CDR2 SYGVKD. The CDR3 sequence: CAISAFRGHGYTF. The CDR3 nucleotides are TGTGCCATCAGTGCATTCAGGGGCCACGGCTACACCTTC.

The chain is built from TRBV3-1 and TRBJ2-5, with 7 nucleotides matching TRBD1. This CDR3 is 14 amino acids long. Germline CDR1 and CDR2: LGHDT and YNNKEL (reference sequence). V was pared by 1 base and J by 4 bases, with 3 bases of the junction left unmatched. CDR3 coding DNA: TGTGCCAGCAGCCAAGGGACAGGAGGAGAGACCCAGTACTTC. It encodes CASSQGTGGETQYF.

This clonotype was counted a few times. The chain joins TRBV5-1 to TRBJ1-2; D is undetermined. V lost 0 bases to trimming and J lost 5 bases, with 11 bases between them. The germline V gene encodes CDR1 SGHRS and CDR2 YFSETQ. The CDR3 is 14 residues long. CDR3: CASSLGLGIYGYTF. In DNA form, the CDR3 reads TGCGCCAGCAGCTTGGGATTAGGGATTTATGGCTACACCTTC. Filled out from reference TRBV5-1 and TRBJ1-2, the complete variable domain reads KAGVTQTPRYLIKTRGQQVTLSCSPISGHRSVSWYQQTPGQGLQFLFEYFSETQRNKGNFPGRFSGRQFSNSRSEMNVSTLELGDSALYLCASSLGLGIYGYTFGSGTRLTVV.

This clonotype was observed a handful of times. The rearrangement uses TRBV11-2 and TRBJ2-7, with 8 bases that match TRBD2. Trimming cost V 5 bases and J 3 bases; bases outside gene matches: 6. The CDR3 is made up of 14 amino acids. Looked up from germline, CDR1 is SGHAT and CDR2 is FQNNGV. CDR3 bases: TGTGCCAGCAGCCGGGGACTAGTAGGCTACGAGCAGTACTTC. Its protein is CASSRGLVGYEQYF. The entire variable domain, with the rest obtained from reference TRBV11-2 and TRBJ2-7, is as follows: EAGVAQSPRYKIIEKRQSVAFWCNPISGHATLYWYQQILGQGPKLLIQFQNNGVVDDSQLPKDRFSAERLKGVDSTLKIQPAKLEDSAVYLCASSRGLVGYEQYFGPGTRLTVT.

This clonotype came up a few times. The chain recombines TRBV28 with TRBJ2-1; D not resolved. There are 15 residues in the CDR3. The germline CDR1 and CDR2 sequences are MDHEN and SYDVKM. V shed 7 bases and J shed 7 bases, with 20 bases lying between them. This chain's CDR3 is CASNRLFFRSNEQFF. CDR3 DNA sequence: TGTGCCAGCAACAGACTCTTTTTTAGATCAAATGAGCAGTTCTTC.

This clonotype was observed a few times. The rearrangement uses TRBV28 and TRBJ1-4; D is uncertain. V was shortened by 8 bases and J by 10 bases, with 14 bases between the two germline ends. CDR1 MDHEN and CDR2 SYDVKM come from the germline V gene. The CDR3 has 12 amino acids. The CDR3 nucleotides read TGTGCCAGCTCCATGGCAGGCAGAAAACTGTTTTTT. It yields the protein CASSMAGRKLFF.

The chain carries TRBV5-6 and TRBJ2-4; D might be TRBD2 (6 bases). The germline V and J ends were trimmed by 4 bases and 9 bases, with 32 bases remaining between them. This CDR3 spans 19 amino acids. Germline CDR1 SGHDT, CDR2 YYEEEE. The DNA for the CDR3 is TGTGCCAGCAGCCCACCGCCCGGTGTGGAGGGCTACCAGACGGGCATTCAGTACTTC. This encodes CASSPPPGVEGYQTGIQYF.

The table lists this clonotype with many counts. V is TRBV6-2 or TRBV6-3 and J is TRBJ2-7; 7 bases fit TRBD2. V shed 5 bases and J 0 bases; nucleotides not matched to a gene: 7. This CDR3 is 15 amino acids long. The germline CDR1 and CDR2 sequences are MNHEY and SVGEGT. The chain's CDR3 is CASSTPGGISYEQYF. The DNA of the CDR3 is TGTGCCAGCAGTACGCCGGGGGGTATCTCCTACGAGCAGTACTTC.

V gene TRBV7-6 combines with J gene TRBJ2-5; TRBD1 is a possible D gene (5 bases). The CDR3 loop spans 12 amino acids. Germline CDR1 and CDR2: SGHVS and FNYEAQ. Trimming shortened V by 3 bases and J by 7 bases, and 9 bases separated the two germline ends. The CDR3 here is CASSFDQGTQYF. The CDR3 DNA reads TGTGCCAGCAGCTTCGATCAGGGGACCCAGTACTTC.